This passage covers 26 T cell receptor beta chains from one sample sequenced in a study of T cells after yellow fever vaccination. TCRdb re-analysed the 5' RACE reads in MiXCR, keeping a single row per CDR3 protein. The data hold around 590,000 distinct CDR3 sequences, with around 12% observed a single time. The specimen comprised PBMCs, sampled on the day of the yellow fever booster vaccination. The receptors originated from a man aged 25 to 40 who received the YFV17D yellow fever vaccine.

This clonotype has just a few counts. The rearrangement links TRBV20-1 to TRBJ2-3; TRBD1 agrees at 10 bases. The CDR3 is 14 amino acids. The trim removed 6 bases at V and 4 bases at J, leaving 7 bases unmatched. The V gene's germline CDR1 is DFQATT and CDR2 SNEGSKA (reference sequence). For the CDR3, the DNA is TGCAGTGCAACCGGGACAGGGGCCCCAGATACGCAGTATTTT. Translated, it gives CSATGTGAPDTQYF.

On this clonotype: The junction does not match germline at one end; this may be a read error. The chain couples TRBV5-1 to TRBJ1-1; no definite D call. In germline, CDR1 is SGHRS, CDR2 YFSETQ. The CDR3 length is 14 residues. In DNA, the CDR3 is TGTGCCAGCAGTTTGTACAGCATGAACACTGAAGCTTTCTTT. Translated, it gives CASSLYSMNTEAFF.

The rearrangement joins TRBV7-9 to TRBJ2-1; D perhaps matches TRBD2 (5 bases). The CDR3 runs 14 residues. From germline, CDR1 is SEHNR and CDR2 FQNEAQ (reference sequence). The V end was cut by 1 base, the J end by 5 bases, with 9 bases between. CDR3 nucleotide sequence: TGTGCCAGCAGCTTAGTTCCGGGAAACAATGAGCAGTTCTTC. This gives the protein CASSLVPGNNEQFF.

This clonotype was detected only a few times. This chain connects TRBV7-9 to TRBJ1-1, with D perhaps matching TRBD1 (5 bases). The V and J ends lost 7 bases and 1 base respectively, with 13 bases between them. This CDR3 has 14 amino acids. The germline V gene has CDR1 SEHNR and CDR2 FQNEAQ (reference sequence). The DNA of the CDR3 is TGTGCCAGCACAGCCCAAGGGGCGAACACTGAAGCTTTCTTT. Residues: CASTAQGANTEAFF.

This clonotype was counted only a few times. V gene TRBV18 combines with J gene TRBJ2-2, with no clear D. Germline lookup yields CDR1 KGHSH and CDR2 LQKENI. This CDR3 has 16 amino acids. Trimming removed 2 bases from V and 0 bases from J, with 10 bases in between. In nucleotides, the CDR3 is TGTGCCAGCTCACCAAGAGGCCAGACGAACACCGGGGAGCTGTTTTTT. Protein sequence: CASSPRGQTNTGELFF.

This clonotype was counted a few times. V usage is TRBV4-3 and J usage is TRBJ2-5; D uncertain. Trimming took off 1 base at V and 4 bases at J, with 13 bases between the two ends. Looked up from germline, CDR1 is LGHNA and CDR2 is YSLEER. The CDR3 length is 15 residues. The CDR3 is CASSQARVPGETQYF. CDR3 nucleotide sequence: TGCGCCAGCAGCCAAGCTCGGGTCCCTGGAGAGACCCAGTACTTC.

The chain uses TRBV3-1 and TRBJ1-5; D call uncertain. V shed 1 base and J shed 2 bases, with 9 bases lying between them. CDR1 is LGHDT, CDR2 YNNKEL, per germline (reference sequence). There are 15 residues in the CDR3. The CDR3 protein is CASSQGRWGNQPQHF. The CDR3 DNA reads TGTGCCAGCAGCCAAGGGAGGTGGGGCAATCAGCCCCAGCATTTT.

This clonotype was seen a handful of times. The V and J genes are TRBV10-3 and TRBJ2-7; D not resolved. The CDR3 is 10 amino acids. The V gene lost 6 bases and the J gene lost 5 bases, with 5 bases spanning the gap. From germline, CDR1 is ENHRY and CDR2 SYGVKD. This CDR3 is CAIRPDEQYF. The CDR3 DNA follows: TGTGCCATCAGACCCGACGAGCAGTACTTC.

This clonotype was seen more than once but under ten times. Here the CDR3 reads CASSEIRAPDGYTF. In nucleotides, the CDR3 is TGTGCCAGCAGTGAAATAAGGGCCCCGGATGGCTACACCTTC. This chain joins TRBV25-1 and TRBJ1-2; D is ambiguous. This CDR3 spans 14 amino acids. Germline V gene data show CDR1 as MGHDK and CDR2 as SYGVNS. V gave up 2 bases and J gave up 6 bases, with 13 bases separating them.

V usage is TRBV6-5 and J usage is TRBJ2-5, with 7 bases that match TRBD1. Germline V gene data show CDR1 as MNHEY and CDR2 as SVGAGI. V trimming: 2 bases; J trimming: 4 bases; junction bases outside the gene matches: 4. This CDR3 is 14 amino acids long. The CDR3 DNA reads TGTGCCAGCAGTTACCAAACAGGGGTAGAGACCCAGTACTTC. This sequence encodes CASSYQTGVETQYF.

This clonotype has at least ten counts. The rearrangement joins TRBV9 to TRBJ1-1, with a weak D call TRBD1 (6 bases). This CDR3 is 14 amino acids long. Germline CDR1 is SGDLS and CDR2 is YYNGEE. Trimming took 2 bases from V and 4 from J, leaving 12 bases between them. The CDR3 nucleotides read TGTGCCAGCAGCGTCGGGGAGGGGGGCACTGAAGCTTTCTTT. Protein product: CASSVGEGGTEAFF.

The chain carries TRBV20-1 and TRBJ1-1; TRBD1 matches at 7 bases. This CDR3 has 12 residues. Germline loops: CDR1 DFQATT, CDR2 SNEGSKA (reference sequence). The junction had 12 bases not matched to a gene; V was cut back by 6 bases and J by 11 bases. Here the CDR3 DNA reads TGCAGTGCAAAGGGGACAGCAGTCGTGGCTTTCTTT. This gives the protein CSAKGTAVVAFF.

This clonotype was counted between two and nine times. The chain is built from TRBV28 and TRBJ2-4; 9 bases align to TRBD2. In germline, CDR1 is MDHEN, CDR2 SYDVKM. This CDR3 is 14 amino acids long. J lost 7 bases, V lost 3 bases, and 4 bases had no gene match. The DNA for the CDR3 is TGTGCCAGCAGTTTGGCTAGCGGGGCCAACATTCAGTACTTC. Protein sequence: CASSLASGANIQYF.

The rearrangement uses TRBV24-1 and TRBJ2-3; D possibly corresponds to TRBD2 (5 bases). Germline V gives CDR1 KGHDR, CDR2 SFDVKD. CDR3 size: 15 residues. Trimming took 0 bases from V and 0 from J, leaving 6 bases between them. CDR3 region: CATSDLRTSTDTQYF. The CDR3 nucleotides are TGTGCCACCAGTGATTTGCGGACTAGCACAGATACGCAGTATTTT.

This sequence joins TRBV7-8 and TRBJ2-7; 8 bases align to TRBD2. J was trimmed by 3 bases and V by 5 bases; bases with no gene match: 3. The germline CDR1 and CDR2 sequences are SGHVS and FQNEAQ. The CDR3 covers 13 residues. CDR3 bases: TGTGCCAGCAGCACGACTAGCGTCTACGAGCAGTACTTC. Translated: CASSTTSVYEQYF.

The chain recombines TRBV18 with TRBJ2-4; D gene uncertain. V dropped 2 bases and J dropped 6 bases, with 14 bases sitting between them. CDR1 KGHSH and CDR2 LQKENI come from the germline V gene. The length of the CDR3 is 15 residues. The CDR3 DNA is TGTGCCAGCTCACCAGTCCAAACGATAGGAAACATTCAGTACTTC. This codes for CASSPVQTIGNIQYF.

The V call is TRBV5-1, the J call TRBJ2-7, with 7 bases lining up with TRBD1. CDR3 length equals 18 residues. V trimming: 5 bases; J trimming: 4 bases; junction bases outside the gene matches: 21. CDR1 SGHRS and CDR2 YFSETQ come from the germline V gene. In DNA, the CDR3 is TGCGCCAGCAGACCCGGGACAGCGATACGAGAAGTAAGATACGAGCAGTACTTC. Its translation: CASRPGTAIREVRYEQYF.

The chain recombines TRBV24-1 with TRBJ1-2; D is unresolved. V lost 2 bases, J lost 4 bases, and 10 bases lay in between. The CDR3 length is 14 residues. The germline CDR1 and CDR2 sequences are KGHDR and SFDVKD. The CDR3 bases are TGTGCCACCAGTGATTCCCTGGCAGGCTATGGCTACACCTTC. Its protein product is CATSDSLAGYGYTF.

The chain joins TRBV19 to TRBJ2-5, with D perhaps matching TRBD2 (7 bases). The V gene lost 4 bases and the J gene lost 5 bases, with 11 bases spanning the gap. CDR3 length: 13 amino acids. CDR1 is LNHDA and CDR2 is SQIVND in the germline V gene (reference sequence). The CDR3 is CASSKQGGETQYF. The CDR3 nucleotides are TGTGCCAGTAGTAAACAGGGAGGGGAGACCCAGTACTTC.

This clonotype was seen a handful of times. The chain couples TRBV5-6 to TRBJ1-2; 8 nucleotides line up with TRBD1. The CDR3 extends over 15 amino acids. The trim removed 1 base at V and 4 bases at J, leaving 6 bases unmatched. Germline V lookup: CDR1 SGHDT, CDR2 YYEEEE. The CDR3 spells CASSLSDRGLYGYTF. CDR3 DNA sequence: TGTGCCAGCAGCTTGTCCGACAGGGGACTCTATGGCTACACCTTC. The full variable domain, in which reference TRBV5-6 and TRBJ1-2 provide the parts outside the CDR3, is DAGVTQSPTHLIKTRGQQVTLRCSPKSGHDTVSWYQQALGQGPQFIFQYYEEEERQRGNFPDRFSGHQFPNYSSELNVNALLLGDSALYLCASSLSDRGLYGYTFGSGTRLTVV.

CDR3 region: CASRFLASGIGNEQFF. The DNA for the CDR3 is TGTGCCAGTCGATTCTTGGCTAGCGGGATTGGGAATGAGCAGTTCTTC. The chain couples TRBV19 to TRBJ2-1, with 9 bases lining up with TRBD2. This CDR3 contains 16 residues. The trim removed 8 bases at V and 7 bases at J, leaving 15 bases unmatched. Looked up from germline, CDR1 is LNHDA and CDR2 is SQIVND (reference sequence).

The sample holds a few counts of this clonotype. The rearrangement uses TRBV6-2 or TRBV6-3 and TRBJ2-1, with unresolved D. This CDR3 comprises 12 residues. Looked up from germline, CDR1 is MNHEY and CDR2 is SVGEGT. Trimming shortened V by 6 bases and J by 11 bases, and 14 bases separated the two germline ends. This chain's CDR3 is CASRTLTSQQFF. The CDR3 DNA is TGTGCCAGCAGAACCCTGACCAGCCAGCAGTTCTTC.

This clonotype showed up many times. J is TRBJ2-2 and V is TRBV20-1, with D possibly TRBD2 on 7 matching bases. Trimming stripped 0 bases from V and 5 bases from J, with 13 bases between. The CDR3 loop spans 15 amino acids. Germline CDR1 and CDR2: DFQATT and SNEGSKA (reference sequence). CDR3 amino acids: CSARDPGGRTGELFF. The CDR3 DNA sequence: TGCAGTGCTAGAGATCCGGGGGGCCGGACCGGGGAGCTGTTTTTT.

There are a few counts of this clonotype. The rearrangement links TRBV5-6 to TRBJ1-1; D not certain. From germline, CDR1 is SGHDT and CDR2 YYEEEE. The length of the CDR3 is 11 residues. Between the trimmed V and J ends, which lost 4 bases and 5 bases, there was a span of 6 bases. The CDR3 region is CASSVRTEAFF. CDR3 in DNA: TGTGCCAGCAGCGTGAGGACTGAAGCTTTCTTT.

The V gene is TRBV7-9, the J gene TRBJ1-5, with TRBD1 identical over 10 bases. From germline, CDR1 is SEHNR and CDR2 FQNEAQ (reference sequence). V gave up 8 bases and J gave up 7 bases; unmatched junction bases: 11. The CDR3 consists of 15 residues. This chain's CDR3 is CASSRGDRGEQPQHF. CDR3 DNA: TGTGCCAGCTCCCGTGGGGACAGGGGCGAACAGCCCCAGCATTTT.

This clonotype was counted at least ten times. CDR3 region: CASSPGFTDTQYF. In DNA form, the CDR3 reads TGTGCCAGCTCACCAGGATTCACAGATACGCAGTATTTT. The chain carries TRBV18 and TRBJ2-3, with D hard to call. The CDR3 extends over 13 amino acids. Germline V gene data show CDR1 as KGHSH and CDR2 as LQKENI. Trimming cost V 2 bases and J 2 bases, with 5 bases left between them.